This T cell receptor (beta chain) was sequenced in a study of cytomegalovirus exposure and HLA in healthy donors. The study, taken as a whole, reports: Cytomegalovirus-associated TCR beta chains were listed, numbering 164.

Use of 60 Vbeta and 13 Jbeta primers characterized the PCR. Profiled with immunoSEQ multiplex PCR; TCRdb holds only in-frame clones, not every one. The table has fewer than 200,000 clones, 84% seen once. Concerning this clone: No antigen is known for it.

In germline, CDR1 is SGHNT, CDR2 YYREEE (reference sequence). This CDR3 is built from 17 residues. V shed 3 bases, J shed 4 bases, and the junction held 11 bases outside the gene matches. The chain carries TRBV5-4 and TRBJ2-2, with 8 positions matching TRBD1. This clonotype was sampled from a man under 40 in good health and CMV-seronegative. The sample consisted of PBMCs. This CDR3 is CASSSITRTGTTGELFF. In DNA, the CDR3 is TGTGCCAGCAGCTCAATCACCCGGACAGGGACCACCGGGGAGCTGTTTTTT.